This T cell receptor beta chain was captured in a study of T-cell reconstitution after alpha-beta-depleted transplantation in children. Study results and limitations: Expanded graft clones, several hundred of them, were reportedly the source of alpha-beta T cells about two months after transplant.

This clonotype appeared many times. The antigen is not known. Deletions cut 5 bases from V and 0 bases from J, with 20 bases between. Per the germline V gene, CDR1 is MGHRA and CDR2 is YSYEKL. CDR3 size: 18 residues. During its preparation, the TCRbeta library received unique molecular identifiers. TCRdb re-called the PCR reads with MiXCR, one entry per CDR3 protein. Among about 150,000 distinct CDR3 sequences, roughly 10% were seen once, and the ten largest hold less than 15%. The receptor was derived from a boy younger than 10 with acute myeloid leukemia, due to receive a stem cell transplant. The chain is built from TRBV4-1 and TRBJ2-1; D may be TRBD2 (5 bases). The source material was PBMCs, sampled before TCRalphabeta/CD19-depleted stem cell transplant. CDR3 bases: TGCGCCAGCAGCTCACTAGGTTCGGTAGCGAGCTCCTACAATGAGCAGTTCTTC. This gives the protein CASSSLGSVASSYNEQFF.